This T cell receptor (beta chain) was recorded in a study of radiotherapy plus CTLA-4 blockade in lung cancer (dated 2018 in TCRdb). With regard to the full study: Objective responses occurred in 18% of enrolled patients, and around 29% achieved disease control.

General study outcomes and caveats: After treatment with radiotherapy and ipilimumab, TCR clones that originated in tumors expanded in peripheral blood. The strongest predictors of response were reported to be early dynamic shifts in blood T cell clones along with a rise in serum interferon-beta following radiation.

In this study, focal radiation therapy paired with CTLA-4 blockade (ipilimumab) was tested in patients who had chemo-refractory metastatic non-small-cell lung cancer. This clone has only a few counts. Its antigen is unknown. No base qualities exist here, and no much larger clone lies one base off it. Library preparation employed the immunoSEQ multiplex PCR assay. TCRdb's version of the immuneACCESS table is confined to in-frame rearrangements and falls short of the full clone set. An unresolved V gene accounts for under half of the shortfall where checked; the remainder is of unknown origin. This sample gives about 49,000 clones in total; approximately 90% of them show up just once. The biggest ten clones account for approximately 8% of the sample. Source: peripheral blood, taken from a patient treated with radiotherapy plus ipilimumab. The source of this sequence is a human donor with non-small cell lung cancer whose response to radiotherapy plus ipilimumab could not be evaluated.

The DNA reads as follows: TGTGCCATCAAGGGGGAAGGGGACCAAGGATCCAACTATGGCTACACCTTC. Its protein is CAIKGEGDQGSNYGYTF. The chain couples TRBV10-3 to TRBJ1-2; a tentative D call is TRBD1 (6 bases match). The CDR3 contains 17 residues, cysteine and phenylalanine counted. Only CDR3 DNA is held: 51 bases, read in frame from base 1. V sheds 7 bases and J sheds 2 bases, leaving 23 bases between their ends. Based on the germline V gene, the CDR1 and CDR2 sequences are ENHRY and SYGVKD.